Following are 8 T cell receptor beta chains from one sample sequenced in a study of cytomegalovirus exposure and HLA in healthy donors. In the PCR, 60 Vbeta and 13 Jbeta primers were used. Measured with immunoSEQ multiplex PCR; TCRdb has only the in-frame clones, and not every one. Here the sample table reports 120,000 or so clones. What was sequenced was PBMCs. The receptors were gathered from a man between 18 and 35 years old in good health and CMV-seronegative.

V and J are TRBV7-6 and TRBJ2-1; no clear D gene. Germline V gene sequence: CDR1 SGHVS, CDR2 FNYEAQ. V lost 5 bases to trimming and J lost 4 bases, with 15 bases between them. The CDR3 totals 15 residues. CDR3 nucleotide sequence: TGTGCCAGCAGCCACTACCTTAGTGTATACAATGAGCAGTTCTTC. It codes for CASSHYLSVYNEQFF.

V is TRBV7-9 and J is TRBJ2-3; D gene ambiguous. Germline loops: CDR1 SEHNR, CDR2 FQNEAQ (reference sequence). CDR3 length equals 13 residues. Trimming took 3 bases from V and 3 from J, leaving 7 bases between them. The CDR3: CASSFGPTDTQYF. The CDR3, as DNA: TGTGCCAGCAGCTTTGGGCCGACAGATACGCAGTATTTT.

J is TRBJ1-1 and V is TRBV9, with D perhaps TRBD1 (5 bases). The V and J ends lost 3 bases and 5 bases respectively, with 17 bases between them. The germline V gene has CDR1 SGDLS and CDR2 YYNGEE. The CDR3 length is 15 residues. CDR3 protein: CASSGRGLRVTEAFF. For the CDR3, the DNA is TGTGCCAGCAGCGGAAGGGGCTTGCGAGTGACTGAAGCTTTCTTT.

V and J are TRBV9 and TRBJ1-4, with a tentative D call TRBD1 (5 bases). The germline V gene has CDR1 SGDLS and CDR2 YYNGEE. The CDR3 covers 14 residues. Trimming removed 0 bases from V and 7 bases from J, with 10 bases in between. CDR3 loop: CASSVGQGIEKLFF. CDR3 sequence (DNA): TGTGCCAGCAGCGTAGGTCAGGGTATTGAAAAACTGTTTTTT.

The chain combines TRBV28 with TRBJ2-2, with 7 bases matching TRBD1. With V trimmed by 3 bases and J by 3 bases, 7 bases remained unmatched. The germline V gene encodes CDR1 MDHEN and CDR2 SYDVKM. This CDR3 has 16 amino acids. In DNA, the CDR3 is TGTGCCAGCAGTTTGGACGGGGACAGAGACACCGGGGAGCTGTTTTTT. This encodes CASSLDGDRDTGELFF.

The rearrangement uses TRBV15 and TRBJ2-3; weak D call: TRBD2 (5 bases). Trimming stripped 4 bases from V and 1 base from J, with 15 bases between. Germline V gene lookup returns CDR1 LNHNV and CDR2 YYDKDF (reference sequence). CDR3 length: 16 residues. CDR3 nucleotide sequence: TGTGCCACCAGCAACCAAGGAGGTCAGGGCACAGATACGCAGTATTTT. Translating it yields CATSNQGGQGTDTQYF.

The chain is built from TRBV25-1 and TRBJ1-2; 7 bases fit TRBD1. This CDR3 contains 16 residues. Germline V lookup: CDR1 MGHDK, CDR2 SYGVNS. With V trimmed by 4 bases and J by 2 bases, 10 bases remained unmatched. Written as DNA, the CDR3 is TGTGCCAGCAGTGGTGAGGGGGCGTCGCGAAACTATGGCTACACCTTC. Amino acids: CASSGEGASRNYGYTF.

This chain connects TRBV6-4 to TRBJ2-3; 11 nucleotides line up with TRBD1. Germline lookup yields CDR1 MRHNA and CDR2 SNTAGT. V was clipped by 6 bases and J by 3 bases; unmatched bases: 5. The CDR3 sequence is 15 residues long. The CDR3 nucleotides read TGTGCCAGCAGCTCCGGGACAGGGGGGACAGATACGCAGTATTTT. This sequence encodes CASSSGTGGTDTQYF.